The 8 T cell receptor beta chains given below trace back to one sample, sequenced in a study of CD8 T cells in ankylosing spondylitis. TCRdb re-analysed the 5' RACE reads in MiXCR, keeping a single row per CDR3 protein. The sample shows about 240,000 distinct CDR3 sequences, 8% to 9% of them seen only once. Specimen: blood, either unsorted or a sorted T cell fraction (not recorded which). These receptors were collected from a female donor with ankylosing spondylitis or in good health (not recorded which).

This clonotype was seen repeatedly, ten times or more. This CDR3 is CASSPPRPGDYNEQFF. DNA for the CDR3: TGTGCCAGCAGCCCGCCCAGACCCGGGGACTACAATGAGCAGTTCTTC. V gene TRBV4-2 combines with J gene TRBJ2-1; D is possibly TRBD2 (5 bases). V shed 4 bases and J shed 3 bases, with 16 bases lying between them. The V gene's germline CDR1 is LGHNA and CDR2 YNFKEQ. The CDR3 loop spans 16 amino acids.

V and J are TRBV20-1 and TRBJ2-3; D remains ambiguous. Trimming pared 6 bases from V and 4 bases from J, leaving 17 bases between. The germline V gene encodes CDR1 DFQATT and CDR2 SNEGSKA (reference sequence). This CDR3 contains 14 residues. The CDR3 region is CSAPQIPRSDTQYF. The CDR3 nucleotides are TGCAGTGCCCCCCAAATACCCAGGTCAGATACGCAGTATTTT.

This clonotype was counted at least ten times. The chain employs TRBV4-3 and TRBJ2-7; D is possibly TRBD1 (5 bases). The CDR3 is 14 residues long. CDR1 and CDR2 from the germline V gene are LGHNA and YSLEER. V shed 0 bases and J shed 4 bases, with 10 bases lying between them. CDR3 sequence: CASSQELGQYEQYF. In DNA form, the CDR3 reads TGCGCCAGCAGCCAAGAGTTGGGGCAGTACGAGCAGTACTTC.

This clonotype was seen only a few times. V and J are TRBV5-5 and TRBJ2-1; 7 nucleotides match TRBD1. V dropped 4 bases and J dropped 0; count of bases not matched to a gene: 7. The CDR3 runs 16 residues. The germline V gene has CDR1 SGHKS and CDR2 YYEKEE (reference sequence). The CDR3 loop reads CASSLGNRGSYNEQFF. CDR3 bases: TGTGCCAGCAGCCTCGGGAACAGGGGCTCCTACAATGAGCAGTTCTTC.

This clonotype was found a few times. One junction end does not reproduce the germline sequence, and a read error may be involved. The J gene is TRBJ1-3, the V gene TRBV3-1, with a weak D call TRBD1 (5 bases). Germline V gene sequence: CDR1 LGHDT, CDR2 YNNKEL (reference sequence). CDR3 length equals 15 residues. The CDR3 sequence is CASCQHRSSGNTIYF. As DNA, the CDR3 is TGTGCCAGCTGCCAACACAGGTCCTCTGGAAACACCATATATTTT.

This clonotype came up a few times. The chain couples TRBV7-9 to TRBJ2-7; 7 bases align to TRBD2. The V segment lost 5 bases and the J segment 2 bases; nucleotides outside the gene matches: 9. The V gene's germline CDR1 is SEHNR and CDR2 FQNEAQ (reference sequence). This CDR3 has 15 amino acids. Written as DNA, the CDR3 is TGTGCCAGCAGCCCCCGAAGCGGGACCACCTACGAGCAGTACTTC. This encodes CASSPRSGTTYEQYF.

In its sample, this clonotype was seen many times. Written as DNA, the CDR3 is TGCAGTGCTATGGGGGGGGTCGAAATGGGAAACACCATATATTTT. Protein sequence: CSAMGGVEMGNTIYF. The V and J genes are TRBV20-1 and TRBJ1-3; possible D gene TRBD1, 5 bases. The CDR3 sequence is 15 residues long. The V gene's germline CDR1 is DFQATT and CDR2 SNEGSKA (reference sequence). The germline V and J ends were trimmed by 4 bases and 4 bases, with 17 bases remaining between them.

The table lists this clonotype with many counts. The chain joins TRBV3-1 to TRBJ2-7; 9 bases are shared with TRBD1. The ends lost 1 base at V and 6 bases at J; junction bases unmatched: 4. Germline CDR1 reads LGHDT; CDR2 reads YNNKEL (reference sequence). The CDR3 is 14 residues long. The CDR3 region has the DNA TGTGCCAGCAGCCAAGCCGGGACAGGGTTCGAGCAGTACTTC. This sequence encodes CASSQAGTGFEQYF.